This T cell receptor (beta chain) was sequenced for a study of T cell repertoires in ileal Crohn's disease. On the study more broadly: Thiopurines (about eleven) or anti-TNF agents (roughly 17) were given postoperatively to about half.

Using immunoSEQ multiplex PCR, the repertoire was profiled, and TCRdb retains in-frame clones only, with some absent. The data contain around 15,000 clones, approximately 90% of them singletons. The germline V gene encodes CDR1 SGHNT and CDR2 YENEEA. The CDR3 runs to 17 residues. V lost 4 bases, J lost 0 bases, and 5 bases stayed unmatched. The sample consisted of ileal tissue. The clonotype comes from an adult with Crohn's disease. The chain has TRBV11-3 and TRBJ2-3; 12 positions agree with TRBD2. CDR3 bases: TGTGCCAGCAGCTCCCGGACTAGCGGGGTTAGCACAGATACGCAGTATTTT. It encodes CASSSRTSGVSTDTQYF. Drawing the rest from reference TRBV11-3 and TRBJ2-3, the complete variable domain is EAGVVQSPRYKIIEKKQPVAFWCNPISGHNTLYWYLQNLGQGPELLIRYENEEAVDDSQLPKDRFSAERLKGVDSTLKIQPAELGDSAVYLCASSSRTSGVSTDTQYFGPGTRLTVL.